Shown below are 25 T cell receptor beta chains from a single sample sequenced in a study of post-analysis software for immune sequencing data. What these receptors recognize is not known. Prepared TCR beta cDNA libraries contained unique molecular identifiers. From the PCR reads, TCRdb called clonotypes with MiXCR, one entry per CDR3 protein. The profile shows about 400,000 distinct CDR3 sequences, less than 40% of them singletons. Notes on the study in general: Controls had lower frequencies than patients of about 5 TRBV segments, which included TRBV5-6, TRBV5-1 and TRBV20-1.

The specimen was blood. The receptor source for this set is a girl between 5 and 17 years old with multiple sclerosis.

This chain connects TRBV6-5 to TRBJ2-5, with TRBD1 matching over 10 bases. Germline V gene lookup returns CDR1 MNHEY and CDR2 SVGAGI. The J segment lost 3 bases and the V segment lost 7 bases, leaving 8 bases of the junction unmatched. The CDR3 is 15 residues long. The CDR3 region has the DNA TGTGCCAGCATCGGGGACAGGGGAGGAGAAGAGACCCAGTACTTC. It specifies CASIGDRGGEETQYF.

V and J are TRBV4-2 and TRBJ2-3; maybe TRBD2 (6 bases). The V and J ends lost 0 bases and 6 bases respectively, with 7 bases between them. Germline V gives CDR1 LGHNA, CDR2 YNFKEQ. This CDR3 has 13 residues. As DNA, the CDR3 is TGTGCCAGCAGCCAAGAGGAGGGGGATACGCAGTATTTT. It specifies CASSQEEGDTQYF.

Written as DNA, the CDR3 is TGTGCCAGCAGCTCTACCTACCAAGAGACCCAGTACTTC. It translates to CASSSTYQETQYF. The gene calls are TRBV7-3 and TRBJ2-5; D is ambiguous. The CDR3 is made up of 13 amino acids. Per germline, CDR1 SGHTA and CDR2 FQGTGA. Trimming left V 4 bases short and J 0 bases short, with 6 bases between.

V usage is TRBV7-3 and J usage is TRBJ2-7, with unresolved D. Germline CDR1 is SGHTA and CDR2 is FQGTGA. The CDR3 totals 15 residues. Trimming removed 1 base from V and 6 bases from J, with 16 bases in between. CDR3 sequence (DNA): TGTGCCAGCAGCTTAAATCCAACGACAACGAGCGAGCAGTACTTC. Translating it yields CASSLNPTTTSEQYF.

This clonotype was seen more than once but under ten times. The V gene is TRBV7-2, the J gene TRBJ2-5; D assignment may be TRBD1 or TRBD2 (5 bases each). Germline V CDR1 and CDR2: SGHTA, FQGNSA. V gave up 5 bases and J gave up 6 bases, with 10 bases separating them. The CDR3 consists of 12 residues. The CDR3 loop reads CASSEGLKTQYF. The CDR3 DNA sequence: TGTGCCAGCAGCGAGGGGCTAAAGACCCAGTACTTC.

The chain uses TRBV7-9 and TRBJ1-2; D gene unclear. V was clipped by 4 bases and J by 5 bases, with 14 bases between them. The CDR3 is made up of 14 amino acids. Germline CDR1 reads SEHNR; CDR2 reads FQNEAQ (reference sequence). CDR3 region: CASSSYTYPYGYTF. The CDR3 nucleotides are TGTGCCAGCAGCTCTTACACCTACCCATATGGCTACACCTTC.

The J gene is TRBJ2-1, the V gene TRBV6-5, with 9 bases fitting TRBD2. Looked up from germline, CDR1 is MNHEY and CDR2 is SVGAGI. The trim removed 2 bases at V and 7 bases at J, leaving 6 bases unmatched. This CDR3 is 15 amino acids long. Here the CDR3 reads CASSYGSGGVNEQFF. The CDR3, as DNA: TGTGCCAGCAGTTACGGTAGCGGGGGAGTAAATGAGCAGTTCTTC.

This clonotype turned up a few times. The chain's CDR3 is CASSHDDRINTEAFF. The CDR3 DNA follows: TGCGCCAGCAGCCACGACGACAGGATCAACACTGAAGCTTTCTTT. The chain combines TRBV5-1 with TRBJ1-1, with TRBD1 as a possible D gene (6 bases). This CDR3 region has 15 residues. Trimming took off 4 bases at V and 2 bases at J, with 15 bases between the two ends. Germline CDR1 is SGHRS and CDR2 is YFSETQ.

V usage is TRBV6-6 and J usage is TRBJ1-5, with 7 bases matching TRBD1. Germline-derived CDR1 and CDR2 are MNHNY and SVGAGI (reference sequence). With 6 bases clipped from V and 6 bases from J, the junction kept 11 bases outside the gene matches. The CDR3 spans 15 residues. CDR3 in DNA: TGTGCCAGCAGAGAGGGGACAGTGCTTCTTCAGCCCCAGCATTTT. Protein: CASREGTVLLQPQHF.

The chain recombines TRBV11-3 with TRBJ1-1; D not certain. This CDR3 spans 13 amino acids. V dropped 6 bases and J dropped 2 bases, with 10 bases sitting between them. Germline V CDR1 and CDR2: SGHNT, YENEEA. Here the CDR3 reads CASSLSANTEAFF. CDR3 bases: TGTGCCAGCAGTCTTTCGGCTAACACTGAAGCTTTCTTT.

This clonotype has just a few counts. CDR3 sequence: CASSLTGGSDEQYF. The CDR3 region has the DNA TGTGCCAGCAGCTTAACAGGGGGCAGCGACGAGCAGTACTTC. The chain couples TRBV9 to TRBJ2-7, with TRBD1 identical over 9 bases. This CDR3 has 14 amino acids. Trimming took 4 bases from V and 5 from J; bases not matched to a gene: 7. The germline gives CDR1 SGDLS, CDR2 YYNGEE.

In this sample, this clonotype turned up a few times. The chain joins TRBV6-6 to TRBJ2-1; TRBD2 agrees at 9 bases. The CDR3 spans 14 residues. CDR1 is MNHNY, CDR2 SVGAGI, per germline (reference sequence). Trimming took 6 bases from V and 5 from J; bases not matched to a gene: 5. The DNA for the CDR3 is TGTGCCAGCAGGAAAGCGGGGGGTCACAATGAGCAGTTCTTC. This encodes CASRKAGGHNEQFF.

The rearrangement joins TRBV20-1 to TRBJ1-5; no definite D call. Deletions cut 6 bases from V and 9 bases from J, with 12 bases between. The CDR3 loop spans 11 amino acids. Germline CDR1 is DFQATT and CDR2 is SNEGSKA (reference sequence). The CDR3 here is CSAGGRTPQHF. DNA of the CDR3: TGCAGTGCCGGAGGGCGGACGCCCCAGCATTTT.

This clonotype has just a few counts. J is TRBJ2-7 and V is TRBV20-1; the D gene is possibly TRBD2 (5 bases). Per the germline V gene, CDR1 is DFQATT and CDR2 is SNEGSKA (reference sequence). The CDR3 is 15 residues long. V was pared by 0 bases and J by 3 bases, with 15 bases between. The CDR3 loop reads CSARDPSGSGYEQYF. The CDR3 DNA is TGCAGTGCTAGAGATCCCTCGGGGAGTGGCTACGAGCAGTACTTC.

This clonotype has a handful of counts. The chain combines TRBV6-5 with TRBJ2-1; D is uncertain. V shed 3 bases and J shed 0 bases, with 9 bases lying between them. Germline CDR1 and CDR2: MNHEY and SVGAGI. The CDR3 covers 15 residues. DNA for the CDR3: TGTGCCAGCAGTTATAAGGGCGACTCCTACAATGAGCAGTTCTTC. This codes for CASSYKGDSYNEQFF.

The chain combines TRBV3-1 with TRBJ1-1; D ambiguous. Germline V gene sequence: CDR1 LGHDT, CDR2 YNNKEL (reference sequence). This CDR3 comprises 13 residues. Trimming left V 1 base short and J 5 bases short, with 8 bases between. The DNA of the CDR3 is TGTGCCAGCAGCCAAGCCCGGAAGACTGAAGCTTTCTTT. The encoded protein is CASSQARKTEAFF.

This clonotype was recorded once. Here the CDR3 DNA reads TGTGCCAGCAGTCCATCCGGGAGGGGCGAGCAGTACTTC. Amino acids: CASSPSGRGEQYF. The rearrangement joins TRBV27 to TRBJ2-7; 8 nucleotides match TRBD2. J was trimmed by 6 bases and V by 5 bases; bases with no gene match: 6. Germline-derived CDR1 and CDR2 are MNHEY and SMNVEV (reference sequence). The length of the CDR3 is 13 residues.

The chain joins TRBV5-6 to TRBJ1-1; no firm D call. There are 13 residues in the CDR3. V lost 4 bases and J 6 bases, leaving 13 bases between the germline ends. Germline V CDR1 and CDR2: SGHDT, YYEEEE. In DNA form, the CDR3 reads TGTGCCAGCAGCCCGCACGTAAATGCTGAAGCTTTCTTT. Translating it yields CASSPHVNAEAFF. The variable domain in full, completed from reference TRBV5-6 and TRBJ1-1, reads DAGVTQSPTHLIKTRGQQVTLRCSPKSGHDTVSWYQQALGQGPQFIFQYYEEEERQRGNFPDRFSGHQFPNYSSELNVNALLLGDSALYLCASSPHVNAEAFFGQGTRLTVV.

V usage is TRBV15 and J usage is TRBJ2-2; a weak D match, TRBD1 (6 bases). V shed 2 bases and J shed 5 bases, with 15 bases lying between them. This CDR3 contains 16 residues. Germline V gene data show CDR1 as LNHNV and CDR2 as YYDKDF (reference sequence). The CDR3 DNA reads TGTGCCACCAGCAGACCTAAGACAGGAGGTACCGGGGAGCTGTTTTTT. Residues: CATSRPKTGGTGELFF.

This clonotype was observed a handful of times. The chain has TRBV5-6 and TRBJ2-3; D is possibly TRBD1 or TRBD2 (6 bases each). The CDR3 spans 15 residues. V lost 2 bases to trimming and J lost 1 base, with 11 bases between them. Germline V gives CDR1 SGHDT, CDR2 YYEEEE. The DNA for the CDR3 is TGTGCCAGCAGCTTTTGGGGGGCCCGCACAGATACGCAGTATTTT. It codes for CASSFWGARTDTQYF.

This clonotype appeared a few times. In nucleotides, the CDR3 is TGTGCCATCAGCGAGCCGGGGCAGAAAGACTACGAGCAGTACTTC. It specifies CAISEPGQKDYEQYF. The gene calls are TRBV10-3 and TRBJ2-7, with D possibly called TRBD1 or TRBD2 (5 bases each). The CDR3 runs to 15 residues. V lost 6 bases and J lost 3, with 18 bases in between. In germline, CDR1 is ENHRY, CDR2 SYGVKD.

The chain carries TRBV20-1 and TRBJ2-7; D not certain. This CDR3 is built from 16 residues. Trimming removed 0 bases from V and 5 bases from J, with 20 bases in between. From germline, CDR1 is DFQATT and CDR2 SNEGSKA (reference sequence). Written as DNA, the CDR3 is TGCAGTGCTAGAGATCCAGAGGCGGACCCCCCGAACGAGCAGTACTTC. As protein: CSARDPEADPPNEQYF.

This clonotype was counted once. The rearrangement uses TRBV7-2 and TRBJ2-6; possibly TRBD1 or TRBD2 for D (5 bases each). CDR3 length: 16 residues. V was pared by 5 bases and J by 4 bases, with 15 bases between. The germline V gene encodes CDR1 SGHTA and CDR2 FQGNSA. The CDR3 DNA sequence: TGTGCCAGCAGCCCCACCCGGGACGCCGGGGCCAACGTCCTGACTTTC. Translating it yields CASSPTRDAGANVLTF.

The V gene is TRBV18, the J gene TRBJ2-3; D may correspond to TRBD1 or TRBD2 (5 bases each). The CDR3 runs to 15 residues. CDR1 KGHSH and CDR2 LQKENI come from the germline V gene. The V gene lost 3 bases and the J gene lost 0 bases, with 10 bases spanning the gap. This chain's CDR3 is CASSPRGGSTDTQYF. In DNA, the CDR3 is TGTGCCAGCTCACCTCGGGGCGGGAGCACAGATACGCAGTATTTT.

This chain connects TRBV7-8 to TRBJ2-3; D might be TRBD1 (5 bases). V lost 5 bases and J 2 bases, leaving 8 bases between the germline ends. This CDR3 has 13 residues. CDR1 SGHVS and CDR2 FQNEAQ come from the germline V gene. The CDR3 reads CASSTTVTDTQYF. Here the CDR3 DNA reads TGTGCCAGCAGCACGACAGTCACAGATACGCAGTATTTT. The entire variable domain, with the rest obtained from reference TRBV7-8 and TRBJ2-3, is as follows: GAGVSQSPRYKVAKRGQDVALRCDPISGHVSLFWYQQALGQGPEFLTYFQNEAQLDKSGLPSDRFFAERPEGSVSTLKIQRTQQEDSAVYLCASSTTVTDTQYFGPGTRLTVL.